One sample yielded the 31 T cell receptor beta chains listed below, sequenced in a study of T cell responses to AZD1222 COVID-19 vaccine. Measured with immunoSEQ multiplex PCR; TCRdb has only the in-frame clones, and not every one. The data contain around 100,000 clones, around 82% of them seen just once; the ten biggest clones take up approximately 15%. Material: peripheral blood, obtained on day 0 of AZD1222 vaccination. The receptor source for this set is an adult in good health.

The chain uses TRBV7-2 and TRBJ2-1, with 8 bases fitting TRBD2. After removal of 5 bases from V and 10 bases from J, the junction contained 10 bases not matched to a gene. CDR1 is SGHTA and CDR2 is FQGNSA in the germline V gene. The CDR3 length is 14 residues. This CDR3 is CASSPSGGGGEQFF. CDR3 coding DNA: TGTGCCAGCAGCCCCTCGGGGGGGGGAGGCGAGCAGTTCTTC.

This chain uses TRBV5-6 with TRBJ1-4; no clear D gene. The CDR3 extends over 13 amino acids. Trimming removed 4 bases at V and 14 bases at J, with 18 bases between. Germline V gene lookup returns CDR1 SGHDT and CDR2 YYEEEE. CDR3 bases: TGTGCCAGCAGCCCAAGGGCCCTCGGAGTTCTGTTTTTT. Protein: CASSPRALGVLFF.

The DNA for the CDR3 is TGTGCCAGCAGCCCGCCGGGACTAGCGGGAGAGTCCTACAATGAGCAGTTCTTC. Protein: CASSPPGLAGESYNEQFF. The chain is built from TRBV11-2 and TRBJ2-1, with TRBD2 identical over 14 bases. J was trimmed by 1 base and V by 5 bases; bases with no gene match: 7. The length of the CDR3 is 18 residues. CDR1 and CDR2 (germline): SGHAT, FQNNGV.

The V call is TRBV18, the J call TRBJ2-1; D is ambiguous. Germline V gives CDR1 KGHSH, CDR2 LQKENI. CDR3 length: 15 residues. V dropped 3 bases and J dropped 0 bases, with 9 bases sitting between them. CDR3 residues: CASSPASGSYNEQFF. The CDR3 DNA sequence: TGTGCCAGCTCACCGGCGAGTGGCTCCTACAATGAGCAGTTCTTC.

The CDR3 bases are TGTGCCAGCAGCGGACAGGGTGGAGAAAAACTGTTTTTT. Protein sequence: CASSGQGGEKLFF. The J gene is TRBJ1-4, the V gene TRBV6-6; 8 bases line up with TRBD1. CDR1 MNHNY and CDR2 SVGAGI come from the germline V gene (reference sequence). The CDR3 is 13 amino acids. Germline trimming cut 6 bases from V and 8 bases from J; bases unmatched to any gene: 5.

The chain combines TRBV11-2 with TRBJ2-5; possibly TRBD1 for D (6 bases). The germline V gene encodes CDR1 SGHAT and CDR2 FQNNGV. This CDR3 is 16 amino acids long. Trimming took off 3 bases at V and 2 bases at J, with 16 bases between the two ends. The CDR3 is CASSFVAGARQETQYF. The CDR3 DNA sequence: TGTGCCAGCAGCTTCGTTGCAGGGGCTCGGCAAGAGACCCAGTACTTC. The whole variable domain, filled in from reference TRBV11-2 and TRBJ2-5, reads EAGVAQSPRYKIIEKRQSVAFWCNPISGHATLYWYQQILGQGPKLLIQFQNNGVVDDSQLPKDRFSAERLKGVDSTLKIQPAKLEDSAVYLCASSFVAGARQETQYFGPGTRLLVL.

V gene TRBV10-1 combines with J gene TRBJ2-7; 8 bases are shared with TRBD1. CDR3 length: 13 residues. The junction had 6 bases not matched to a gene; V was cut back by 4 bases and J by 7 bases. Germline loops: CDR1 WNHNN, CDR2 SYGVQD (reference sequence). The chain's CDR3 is CASSADRGTEQYV. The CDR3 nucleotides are TGCGCCAGCAGTGCTGACAGGGGTACGGAGCAGTACGTC.

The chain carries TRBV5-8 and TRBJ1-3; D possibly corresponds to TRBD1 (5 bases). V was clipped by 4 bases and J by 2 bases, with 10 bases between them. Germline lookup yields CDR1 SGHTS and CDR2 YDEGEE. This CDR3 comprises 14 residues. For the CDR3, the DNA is TGTGCCAGCAGCAAAAGGGGTACTGGAAACACCATATATTTT. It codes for CASSKRGTGNTIYF.

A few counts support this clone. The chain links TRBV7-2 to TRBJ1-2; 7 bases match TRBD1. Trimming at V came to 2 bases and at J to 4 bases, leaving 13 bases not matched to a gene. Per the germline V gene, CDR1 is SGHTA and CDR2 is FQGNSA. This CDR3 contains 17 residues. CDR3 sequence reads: CASSLSTTGARFYGYTF. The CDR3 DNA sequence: TGTGCCAGCAGCTTATCAACAACAGGGGCCCGATTCTATGGCTACACCTTC.

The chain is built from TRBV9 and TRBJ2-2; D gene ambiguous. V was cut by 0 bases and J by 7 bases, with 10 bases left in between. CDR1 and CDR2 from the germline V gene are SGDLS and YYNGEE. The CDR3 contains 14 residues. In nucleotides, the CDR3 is TGTGCCAGCAGCGTAGGTCCTGTTGGCGGGGAGCTGTTTTTT. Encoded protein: CASSVGPVGGELFF.

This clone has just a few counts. The chain's CDR3 is CASSKDSAHRIFGYTF. The CDR3 region has the DNA TGTGCCAGCAGCAAGGACAGCGCTCATCGTATCTTCGGCTACACCTTC. This chain links TRBV5-6 with TRBJ1-2, with a weak D call TRBD1 (6 bases). This CDR3 region has 16 residues. V was clipped by 4 bases and J by 8 bases, with 24 bases between them. The germline V gene has CDR1 SGHDT and CDR2 YYEEEE.

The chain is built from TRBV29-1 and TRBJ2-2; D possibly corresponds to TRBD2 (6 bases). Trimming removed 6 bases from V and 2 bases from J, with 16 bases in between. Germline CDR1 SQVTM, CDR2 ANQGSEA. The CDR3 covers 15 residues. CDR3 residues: CSVSAGGVNTGELFF. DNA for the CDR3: TGCAGCGTGTCCGCCGGGGGTGTTAACACCGGGGAGCTGTTTTTT.

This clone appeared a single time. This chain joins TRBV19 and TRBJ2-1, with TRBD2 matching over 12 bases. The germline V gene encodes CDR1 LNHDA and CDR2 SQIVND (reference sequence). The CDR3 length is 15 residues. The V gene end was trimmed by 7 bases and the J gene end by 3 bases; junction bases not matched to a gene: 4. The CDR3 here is CASTETSGSYNEQFF. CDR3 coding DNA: TGTGCCAGTACCGAGACTAGCGGGAGCTACAATGAGCAGTTCTTC.

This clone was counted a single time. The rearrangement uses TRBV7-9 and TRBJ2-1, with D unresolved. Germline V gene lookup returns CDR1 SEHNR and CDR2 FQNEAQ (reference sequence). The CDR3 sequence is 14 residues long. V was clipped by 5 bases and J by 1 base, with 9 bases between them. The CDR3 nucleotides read TGTGCCAGCAGCCAAGACGGTTCCTACAATGAGCAGTTCTTC. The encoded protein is CASSQDGSYNEQFF.

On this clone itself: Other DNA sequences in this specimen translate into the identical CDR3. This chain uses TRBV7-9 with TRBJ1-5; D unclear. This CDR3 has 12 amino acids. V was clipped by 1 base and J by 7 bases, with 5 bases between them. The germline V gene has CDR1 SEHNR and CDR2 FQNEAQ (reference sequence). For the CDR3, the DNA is TGTGCCAGCAGCTTAGAGGGCCAGCCCCAGCATTTT. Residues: CASSLEGQPQHF.

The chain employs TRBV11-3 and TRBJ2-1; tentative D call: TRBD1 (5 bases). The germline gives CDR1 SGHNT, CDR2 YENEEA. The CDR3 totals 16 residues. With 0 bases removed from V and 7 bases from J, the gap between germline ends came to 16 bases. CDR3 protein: CASSLDAGKRANEQFF. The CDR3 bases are TGTGCCAGCAGCTTAGATGCAGGGAAGAGAGCAAATGAGCAGTTCTTC. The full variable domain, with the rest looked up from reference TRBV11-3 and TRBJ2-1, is EAGVVQSPRYKIIEKKQPVAFWCNPISGHNTLYWYLQNLGQGPELLIRYENEEAVDDSQLPKDRFSAERLKGVDSTLKIQPAELGDSAVYLCASSLDAGKRANEQFFGPGTRLTVL.

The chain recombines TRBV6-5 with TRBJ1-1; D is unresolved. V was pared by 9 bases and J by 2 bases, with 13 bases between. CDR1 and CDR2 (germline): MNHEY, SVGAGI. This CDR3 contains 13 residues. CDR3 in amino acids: CARAKKGNTEAFF. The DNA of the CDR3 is TGTGCCAGAGCTAAGAAGGGCAACACTGAAGCTTTCTTT.

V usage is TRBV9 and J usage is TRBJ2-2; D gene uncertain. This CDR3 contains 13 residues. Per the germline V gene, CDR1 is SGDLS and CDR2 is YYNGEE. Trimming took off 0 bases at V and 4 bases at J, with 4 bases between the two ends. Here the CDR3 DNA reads TGTGCCAGCAGCGTAGACCCCACCGGGGAGCTGTTTTTT. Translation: CASSVDPTGELFF.

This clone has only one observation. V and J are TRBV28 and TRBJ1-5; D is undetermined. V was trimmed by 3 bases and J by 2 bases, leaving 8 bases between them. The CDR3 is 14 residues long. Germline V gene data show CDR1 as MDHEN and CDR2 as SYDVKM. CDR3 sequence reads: CASSLGNRNQPQHF. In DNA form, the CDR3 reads TGTGCCAGCAGTTTGGGCAACCGCAATCAGCCCCAGCATTTT.

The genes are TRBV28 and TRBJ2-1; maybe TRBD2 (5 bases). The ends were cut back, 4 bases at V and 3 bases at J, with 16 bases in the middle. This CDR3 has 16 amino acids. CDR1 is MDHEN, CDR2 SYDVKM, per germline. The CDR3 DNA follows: TGTGCCAGCAGTTCTCAAGACGGGGAGATCTACAATGAGCAGTTCTTC. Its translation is CASSSQDGEIYNEQFF.

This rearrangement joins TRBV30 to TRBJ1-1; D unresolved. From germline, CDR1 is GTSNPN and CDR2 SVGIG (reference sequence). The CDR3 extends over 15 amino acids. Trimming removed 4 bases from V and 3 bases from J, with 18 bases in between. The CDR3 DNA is TGTGCCTGGATCAAAACAGCGGGTGTGGACACTGAAGCTTTCTTT. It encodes CAWIKTAGVDTEAFF.

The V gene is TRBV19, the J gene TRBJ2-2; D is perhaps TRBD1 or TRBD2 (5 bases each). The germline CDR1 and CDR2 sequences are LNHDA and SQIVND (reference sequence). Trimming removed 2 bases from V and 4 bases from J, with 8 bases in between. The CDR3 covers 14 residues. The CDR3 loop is CASSIMGTTGELFF. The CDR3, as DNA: TGTGCCAGTAGTATAATGGGGACCACCGGGGAGCTGTTTTTT.

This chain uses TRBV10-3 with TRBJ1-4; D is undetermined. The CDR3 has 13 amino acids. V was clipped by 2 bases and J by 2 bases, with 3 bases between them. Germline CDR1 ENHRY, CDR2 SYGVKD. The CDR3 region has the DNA TGTGCCATCAGTGAGGGGACTAATGAAAAACTGTTTTTT. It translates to CAISEGTNEKLFF.

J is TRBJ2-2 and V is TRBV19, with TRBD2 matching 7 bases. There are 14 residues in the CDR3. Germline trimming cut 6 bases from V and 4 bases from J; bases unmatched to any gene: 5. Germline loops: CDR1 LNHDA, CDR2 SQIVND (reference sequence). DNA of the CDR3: TGTGCCAGTAGACCGGGAGGCTTCACCGGGGAGCTGTTTTTT. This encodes CASRPGGFTGELFF.

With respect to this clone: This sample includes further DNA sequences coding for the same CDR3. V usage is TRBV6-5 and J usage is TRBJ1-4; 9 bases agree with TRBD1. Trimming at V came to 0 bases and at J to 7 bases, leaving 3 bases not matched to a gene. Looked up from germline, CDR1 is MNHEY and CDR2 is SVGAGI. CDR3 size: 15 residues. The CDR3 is CASSYSDRGREKLFF. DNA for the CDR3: TGTGCCAGCAGTTACTCGGACAGGGGCCGTGAAAAACTGTTTTTT.

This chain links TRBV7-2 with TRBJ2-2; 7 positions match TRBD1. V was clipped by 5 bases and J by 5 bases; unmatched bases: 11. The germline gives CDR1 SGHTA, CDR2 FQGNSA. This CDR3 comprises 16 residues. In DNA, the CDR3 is TGTGCCAGCAGCGTCAACAGGGGCGGCGGTACCGGGGAGCTGTTTTTT. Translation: CASSVNRGGGTGELFF.

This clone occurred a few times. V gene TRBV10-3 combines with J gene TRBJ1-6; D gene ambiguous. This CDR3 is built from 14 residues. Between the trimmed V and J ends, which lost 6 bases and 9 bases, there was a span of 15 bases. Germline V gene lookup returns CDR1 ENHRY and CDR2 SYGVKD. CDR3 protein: CAIREDGVGSPLHF. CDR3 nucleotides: TGTGCCATCAGGGAGGACGGTGTGGGTTCACCCCTCCACTTT.

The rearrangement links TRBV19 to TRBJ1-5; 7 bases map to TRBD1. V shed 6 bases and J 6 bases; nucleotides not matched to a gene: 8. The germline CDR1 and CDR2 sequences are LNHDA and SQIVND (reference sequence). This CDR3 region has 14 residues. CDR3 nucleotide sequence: TGTGCCAGTAGCCCTCGGACAGGTCTTCAGCCCCAGCATTTT. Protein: CASSPRTGLQPQHF.

The CDR3 nucleotides read TGTGCCAGCAGCATTAGCGGGGGGGCTCGAGAGCAGTTCTTC. It codes for CASSISGGAREQFF. This chain uses TRBV7-2 with TRBJ2-1; 11 bases are shared with TRBD2. J was trimmed by 10 bases and V by 5 bases; bases with no gene match: 7. Germline CDR1 SGHTA, CDR2 FQGNSA. The CDR3 has 14 residues. Using reference TRBV7-2 and TRBJ2-1 for the parts outside the CDR3, the full variable domain is GAGVSQSPSNKVTEKGKDVELRCDPISGHTALYWYRQSLGQGLEFLIYFQGNSAPDKSGLPSDRFSAERTGGSVSTLTIQRTQQEDSAVYLCASSISGGAREQFFGPGTRLTVL.

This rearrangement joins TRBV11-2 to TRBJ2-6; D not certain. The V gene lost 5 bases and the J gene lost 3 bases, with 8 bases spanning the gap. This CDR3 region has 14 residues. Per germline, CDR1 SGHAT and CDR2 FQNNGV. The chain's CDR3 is CASSASGGANVLTF. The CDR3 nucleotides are TGTGCCAGCAGCGCTTCCGGTGGGGCCAACGTCCTGACTTTC.

CDR3 protein: CASSPDPGGYGYTF. The CDR3 DNA sequence: TGTGCCAGCAGCCCTGATCCGGGGGGATATGGCTACACCTTC. This rearrangement joins TRBV5-6 to TRBJ1-2; tentatively, D is TRBD1 (5 bases). CDR1 is SGHDT and CDR2 is YYEEEE in the germline V gene. The V end lost 4 bases, the J end lost 5 bases, and 15 bases lay between the germline ends. The CDR3 spans 14 residues.